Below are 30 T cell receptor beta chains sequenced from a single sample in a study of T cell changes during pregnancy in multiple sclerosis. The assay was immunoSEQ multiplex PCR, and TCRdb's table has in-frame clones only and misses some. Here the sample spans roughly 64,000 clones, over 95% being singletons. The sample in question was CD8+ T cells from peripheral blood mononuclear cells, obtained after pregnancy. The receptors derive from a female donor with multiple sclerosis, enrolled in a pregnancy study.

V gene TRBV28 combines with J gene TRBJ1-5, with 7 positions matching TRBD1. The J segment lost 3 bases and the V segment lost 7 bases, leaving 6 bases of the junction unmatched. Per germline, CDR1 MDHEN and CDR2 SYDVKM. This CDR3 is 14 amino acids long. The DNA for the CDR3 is TGTGCCAGCATCATACAGGGGCCCAATCAGCCCCAGCATTTT. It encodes CASIIQGPNQPQHF.

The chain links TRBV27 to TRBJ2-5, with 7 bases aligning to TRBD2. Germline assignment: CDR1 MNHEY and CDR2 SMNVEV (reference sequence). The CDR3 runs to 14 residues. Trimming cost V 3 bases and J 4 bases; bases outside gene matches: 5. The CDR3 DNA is TGTGCCAGCAGTTTTGGCGGGAGAGGAGAGACCCAGTACTTC. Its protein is CASSFGGRGETQYF.

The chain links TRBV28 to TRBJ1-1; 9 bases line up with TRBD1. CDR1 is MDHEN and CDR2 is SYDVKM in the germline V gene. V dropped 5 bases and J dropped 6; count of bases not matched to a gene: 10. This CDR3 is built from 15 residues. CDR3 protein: CASSPPRQGGPEAFF. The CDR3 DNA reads TGTGCCAGCAGTCCTCCCAGACAGGGGGGGCCTGAAGCTTTCTTT. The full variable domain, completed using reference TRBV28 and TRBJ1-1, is DVKVTQSSRYLVKRTGEKVFLECVQDMDHENMFWYRQDPGLGLRLIYFSYDVKMKEKGDIPEGYSVSREKKERFSLILESASTNQTSMYLCASSPPRQGGPEAFFGQGTRLTVV.

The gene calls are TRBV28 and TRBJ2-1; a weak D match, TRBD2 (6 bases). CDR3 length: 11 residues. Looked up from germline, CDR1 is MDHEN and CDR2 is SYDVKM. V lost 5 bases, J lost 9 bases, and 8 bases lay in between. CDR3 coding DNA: TGTGCCAGCAGTATTAGCGGTGAGCAGTTCTTC. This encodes CASSISGEQFF.

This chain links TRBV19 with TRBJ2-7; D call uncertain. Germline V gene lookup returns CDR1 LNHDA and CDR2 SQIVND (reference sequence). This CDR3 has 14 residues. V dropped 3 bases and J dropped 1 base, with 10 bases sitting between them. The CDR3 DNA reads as TGTGCCAGTAGTATTGGCAGATATTCCTACGAGCAGTACTTC. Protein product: CASSIGRYSYEQYF.

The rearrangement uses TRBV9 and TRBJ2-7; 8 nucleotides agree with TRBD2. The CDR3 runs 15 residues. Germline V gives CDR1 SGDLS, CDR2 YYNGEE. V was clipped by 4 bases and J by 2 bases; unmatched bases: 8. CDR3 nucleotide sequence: TGTGCCAGCAGCCTGAATAGCGGGAACCCCTACGAGCAGTACTTC. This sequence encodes CASSLNSGNPYEQYF.

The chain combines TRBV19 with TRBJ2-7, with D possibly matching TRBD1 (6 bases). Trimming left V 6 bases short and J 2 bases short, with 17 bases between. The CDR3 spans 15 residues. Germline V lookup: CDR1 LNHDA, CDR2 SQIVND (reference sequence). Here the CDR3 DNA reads TGTGCCAGTAGCGGACAGCCCAGGGTTGCCTACGAGCAGTACTTC. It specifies CASSGQPRVAYEQYF.

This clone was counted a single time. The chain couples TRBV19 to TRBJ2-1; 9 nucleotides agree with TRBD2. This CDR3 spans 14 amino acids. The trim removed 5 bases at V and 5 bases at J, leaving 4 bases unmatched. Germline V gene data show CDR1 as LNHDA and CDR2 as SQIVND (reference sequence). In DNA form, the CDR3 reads TGTGCCAGTAGTGAAGGACTAGCGAACAATGAGCAGTTCTTC. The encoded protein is CASSEGLANNEQFF. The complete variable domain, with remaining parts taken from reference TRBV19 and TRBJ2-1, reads DGGITQSPKYLFRKEGQNVTLSCEQNLNHDAMYWYRQDPGQGLRLIYYSQIVNDFQKGDIAEGYSVSREKKESFPLTVTSAQKNPTAFYLCASSEGLANNEQFFGPGTRLTVL.

In DNA, the CDR3 is TGTGCCAGTAGTCATGGCCCTCGGGGTCAGCCCCAGCATTTT. Translation gives CASSHGPRGQPQHF. The chain recombines TRBV19 with TRBJ1-5, with D uncertain. V was shortened by 5 bases and J by 6 bases, with 14 bases between the two germline ends. The length of the CDR3 is 14 residues. Germline CDR1 LNHDA, CDR2 SQIVND (reference sequence).

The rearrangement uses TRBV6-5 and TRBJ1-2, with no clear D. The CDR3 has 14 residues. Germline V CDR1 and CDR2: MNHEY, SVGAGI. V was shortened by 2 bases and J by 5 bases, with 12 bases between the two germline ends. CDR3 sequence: CASSYDVFGYGYTF. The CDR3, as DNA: TGTGCCAGCAGTTACGACGTCTTCGGGTATGGCTACACCTTC.

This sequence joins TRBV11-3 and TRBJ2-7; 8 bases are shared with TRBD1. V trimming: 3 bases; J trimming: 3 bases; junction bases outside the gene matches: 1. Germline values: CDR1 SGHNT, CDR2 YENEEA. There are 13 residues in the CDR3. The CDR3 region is CASSFTGGYEQYF. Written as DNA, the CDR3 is TGTGCCAGCAGCTTTACAGGGGGCTACGAGCAGTACTTC.

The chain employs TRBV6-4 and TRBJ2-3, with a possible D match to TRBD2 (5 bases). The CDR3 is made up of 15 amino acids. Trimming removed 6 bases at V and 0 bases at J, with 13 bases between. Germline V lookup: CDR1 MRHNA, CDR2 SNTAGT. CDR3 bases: TGTGCCAGCAGGGCGATAGCGCGGAGCACAGATACGCAGTATTTT. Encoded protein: CASRAIARSTDTQYF.

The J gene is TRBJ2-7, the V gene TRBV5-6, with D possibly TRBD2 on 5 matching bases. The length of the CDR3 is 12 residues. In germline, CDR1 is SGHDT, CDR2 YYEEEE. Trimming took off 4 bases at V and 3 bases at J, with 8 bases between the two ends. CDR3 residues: CASSQRDYEQYF. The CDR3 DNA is TGTGCCAGCAGCCAGAGGGACTACGAGCAGTACTTC.

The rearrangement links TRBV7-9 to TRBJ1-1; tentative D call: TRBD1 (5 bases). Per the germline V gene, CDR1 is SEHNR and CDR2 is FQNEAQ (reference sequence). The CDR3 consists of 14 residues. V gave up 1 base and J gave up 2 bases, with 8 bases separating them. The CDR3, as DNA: TGTGCCAGCAGCTTAGGGGGGGGAAACACTGAAGCTTTCTTT. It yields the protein CASSLGGGNTEAFF. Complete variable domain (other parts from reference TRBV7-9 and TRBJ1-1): DTGVSQNPRHKITKRGQNVTFRCDPISEHNRLYWYRQTLGQGPEFLTYFQNEAQLEKSRLLSDRFSAERPKGSFSTLEIQRTEQGDSAMYLCASSLGGGNTEAFFGQGTRLTVV.

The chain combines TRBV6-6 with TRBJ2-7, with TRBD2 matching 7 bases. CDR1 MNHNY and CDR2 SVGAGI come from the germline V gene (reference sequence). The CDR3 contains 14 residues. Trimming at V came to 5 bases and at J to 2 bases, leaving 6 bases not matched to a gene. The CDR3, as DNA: TGTGCCAGCAGTCTAAGCGGGGCCACCTACGAGCAGTACTTC. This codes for CASSLSGATYEQYF.

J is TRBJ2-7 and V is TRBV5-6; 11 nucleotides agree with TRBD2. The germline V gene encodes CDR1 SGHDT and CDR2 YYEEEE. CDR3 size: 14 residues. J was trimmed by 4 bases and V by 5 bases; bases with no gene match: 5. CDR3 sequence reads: CASSTGLAVYEQYF. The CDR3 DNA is TGTGCCAGCAGTACGGGACTAGCGGTATACGAGCAGTACTTC.

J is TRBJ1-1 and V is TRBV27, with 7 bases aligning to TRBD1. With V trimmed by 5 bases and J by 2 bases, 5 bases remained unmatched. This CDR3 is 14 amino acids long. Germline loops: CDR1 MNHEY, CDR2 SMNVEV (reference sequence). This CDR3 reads CASSGRQGNTEAFF. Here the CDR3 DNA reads TGTGCCAGCAGTGGAAGACAGGGTAACACTGAAGCTTTCTTT.

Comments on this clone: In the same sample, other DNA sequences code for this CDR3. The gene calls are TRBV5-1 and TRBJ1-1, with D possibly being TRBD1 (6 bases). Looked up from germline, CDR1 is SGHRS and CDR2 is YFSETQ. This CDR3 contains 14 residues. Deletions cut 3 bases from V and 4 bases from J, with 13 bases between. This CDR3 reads CASSSDRGITEAFF. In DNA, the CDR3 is TGCGCCAGCAGCTCGGACAGAGGGATCACTGAAGCTTTCTTT.

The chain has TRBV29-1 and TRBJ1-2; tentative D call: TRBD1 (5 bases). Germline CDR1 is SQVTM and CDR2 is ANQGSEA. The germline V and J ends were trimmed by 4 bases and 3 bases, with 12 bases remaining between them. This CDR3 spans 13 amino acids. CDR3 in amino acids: CSVVMGTDYGYTF. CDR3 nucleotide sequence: TGCAGCGTTGTAATGGGGACTGACTATGGCTACACCTTC.

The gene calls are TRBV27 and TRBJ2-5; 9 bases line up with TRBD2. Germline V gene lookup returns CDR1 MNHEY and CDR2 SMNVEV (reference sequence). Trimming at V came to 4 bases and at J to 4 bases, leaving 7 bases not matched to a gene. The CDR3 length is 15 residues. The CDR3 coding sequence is TGTGCCAGCAGTTCTCCGGCGGGAGGGCGAGAGACCCAGTACTTC. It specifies CASSSPAGGRETQYF.

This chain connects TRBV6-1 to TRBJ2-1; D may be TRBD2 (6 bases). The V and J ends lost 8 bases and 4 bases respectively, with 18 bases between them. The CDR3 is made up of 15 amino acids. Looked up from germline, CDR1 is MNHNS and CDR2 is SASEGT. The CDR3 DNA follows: TGTGCCAGCGACCAACGACTAGAGGGTTACAATGAGCAGTTCTTC. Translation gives CASDQRLEGYNEQFF.

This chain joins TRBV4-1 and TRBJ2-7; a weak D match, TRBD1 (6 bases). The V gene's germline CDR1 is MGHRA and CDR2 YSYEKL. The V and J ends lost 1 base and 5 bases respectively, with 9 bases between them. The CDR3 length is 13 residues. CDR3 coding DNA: TGCGCCAGCAGCCAAGGTACAGGGAACGAGCAGTACTTC. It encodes CASSQGTGNEQYF.

The DNA for the CDR3 is TGTGCCAGTAGTATCCGCCCTGCCAGCGGGAGGGACAATGAGCAGTTCTTC. Translating gives CASSIRPASGRDNEQFF. The genes are TRBV19 and TRBJ2-1, with 10 bases identical to TRBD2. V shed 3 bases and J 5 bases; nucleotides not matched to a gene: 10. CDR3 length: 17 residues. Germline CDR1 LNHDA, CDR2 SQIVND (reference sequence).

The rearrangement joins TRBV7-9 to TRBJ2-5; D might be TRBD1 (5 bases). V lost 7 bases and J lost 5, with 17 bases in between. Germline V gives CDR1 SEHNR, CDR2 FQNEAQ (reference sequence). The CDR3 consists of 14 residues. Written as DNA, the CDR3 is TGTGCCAGCACCTCACCTAGGGGAAGCGAGACCCAGTACTTC. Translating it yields CASTSPRGSETQYF.

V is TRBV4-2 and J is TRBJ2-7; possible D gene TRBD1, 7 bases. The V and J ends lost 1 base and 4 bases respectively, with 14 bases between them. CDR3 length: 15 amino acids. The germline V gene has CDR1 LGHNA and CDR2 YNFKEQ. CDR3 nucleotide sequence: TGTGCCAGCAGCCAAGGGAGGGGACAGCCGTACGAGCAGTACTTC. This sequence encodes CASSQGRGQPYEQYF.

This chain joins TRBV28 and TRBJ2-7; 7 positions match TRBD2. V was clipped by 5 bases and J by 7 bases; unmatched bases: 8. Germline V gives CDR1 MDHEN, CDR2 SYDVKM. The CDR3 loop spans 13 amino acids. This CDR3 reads CASSTLLAREQYF. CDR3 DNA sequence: TGTGCCAGCAGTACCTTACTAGCGCGGGAGCAGTACTTC.

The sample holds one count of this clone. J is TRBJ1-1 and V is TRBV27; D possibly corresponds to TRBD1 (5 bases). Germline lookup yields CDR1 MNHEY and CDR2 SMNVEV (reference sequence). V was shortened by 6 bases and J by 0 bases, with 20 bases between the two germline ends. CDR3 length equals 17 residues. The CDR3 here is CASSRGTQSRLNTEAFF. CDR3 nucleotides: TGTGCCAGCAGCCGGGGGACGCAATCCCGTTTGAACACTGAAGCTTTCTTT.

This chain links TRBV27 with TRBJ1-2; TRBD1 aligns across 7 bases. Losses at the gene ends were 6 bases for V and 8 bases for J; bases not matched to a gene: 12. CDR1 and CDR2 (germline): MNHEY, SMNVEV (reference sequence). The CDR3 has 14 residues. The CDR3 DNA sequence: TGTGCCAGCAGAGCAACAGGGGCTTTAAAGGGCTACACCTTC. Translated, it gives CASRATGALKGYTF.

In DNA form, the CDR3 reads TGTGCCAGCAGTGAGGGCGGGGCCACCTACGAGCAGTACTTC. This gives the protein CASSEGGATYEQYF. V and J are TRBV2 and TRBJ2-7, with D possibly being TRBD2 (6 bases). Germline loops: CDR1 SNHLY, CDR2 FYNNEI. This CDR3 is 14 amino acids long. Trimming took off 3 bases at V and 2 bases at J, with 11 bases between the two ends.

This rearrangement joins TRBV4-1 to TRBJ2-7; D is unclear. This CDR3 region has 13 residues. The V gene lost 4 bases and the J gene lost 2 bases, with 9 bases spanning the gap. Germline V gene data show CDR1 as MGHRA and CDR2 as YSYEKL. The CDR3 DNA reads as TGCGCCAGCAGCCTGACTGTAACCTACGAGCAGTACTTC. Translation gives CASSLTVTYEQYF.